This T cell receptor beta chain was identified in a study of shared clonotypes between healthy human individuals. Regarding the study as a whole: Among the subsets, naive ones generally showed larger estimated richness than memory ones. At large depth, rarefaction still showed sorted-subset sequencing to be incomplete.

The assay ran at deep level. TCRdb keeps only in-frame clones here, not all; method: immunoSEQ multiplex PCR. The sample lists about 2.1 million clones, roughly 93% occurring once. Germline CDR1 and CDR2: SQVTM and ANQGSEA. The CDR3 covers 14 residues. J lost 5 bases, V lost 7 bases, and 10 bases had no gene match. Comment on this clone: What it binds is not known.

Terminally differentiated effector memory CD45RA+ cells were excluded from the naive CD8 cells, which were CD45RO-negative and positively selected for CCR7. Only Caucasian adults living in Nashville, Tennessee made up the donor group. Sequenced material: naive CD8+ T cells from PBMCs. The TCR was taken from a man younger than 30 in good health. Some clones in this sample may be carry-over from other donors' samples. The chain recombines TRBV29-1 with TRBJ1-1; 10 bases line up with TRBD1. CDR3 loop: CSAGTGAWGTEAFF. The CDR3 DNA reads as TGCAGCGCAGGGACAGGGGCTTGGGGGACTGAAGCTTTCTTT.